The source of this TCR beta chain is a study of CD8 T cells in Susac syndrome. The CDR3 spans 15 residues. Germline V gene lookup returns CDR1 SGHRS and CDR2 YFSETQ. Trimming left V 0 bases short and J 3 bases short, with 10 bases between. An amount of RNA that ranged from roughly 0.5 to 1 ug was reverse transcribed with random hexamers. TCRdb re-derived calls from the immunoSEQ multiplex PCR reads in MiXCR, one entry per CDR3 protein. The table records about 110,000 distinct CDR3 sequences, 90% to 98% of them present only once. V is TRBV5-1 and J is TRBJ2-1, with a possible D match to TRBD1 (5 bases). The specimen was CD4+ T cells from PBMCs. This TCR was recovered from a human donor in good health. CDR3 sequence (DNA): TGCGCCAGCAGCTTGGCCCAGGGCGACTACAATGAGCAGTTCTTC. This translates into CASSLAQGDYNEQFF.